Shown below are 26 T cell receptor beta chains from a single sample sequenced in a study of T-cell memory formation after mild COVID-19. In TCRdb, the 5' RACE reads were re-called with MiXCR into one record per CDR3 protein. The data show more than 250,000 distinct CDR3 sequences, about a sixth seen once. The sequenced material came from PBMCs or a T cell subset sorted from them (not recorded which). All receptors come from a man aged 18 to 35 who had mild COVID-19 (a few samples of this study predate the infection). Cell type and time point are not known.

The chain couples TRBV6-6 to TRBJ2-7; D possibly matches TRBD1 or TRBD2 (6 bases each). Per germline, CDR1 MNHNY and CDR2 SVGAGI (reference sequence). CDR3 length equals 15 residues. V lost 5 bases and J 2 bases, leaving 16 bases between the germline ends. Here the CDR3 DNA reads TGTGCCAGCAGTCTTCTGGGGGGCGCTCCCTACGAGCAGTACTTC. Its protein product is CASSLLGGAPYEQYF.

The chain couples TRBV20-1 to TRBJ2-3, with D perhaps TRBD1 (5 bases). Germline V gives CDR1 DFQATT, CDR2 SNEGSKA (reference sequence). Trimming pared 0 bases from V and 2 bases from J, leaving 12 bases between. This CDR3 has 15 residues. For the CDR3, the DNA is TGCAGTGCTAGAGATTTGGCAGGGATCACAGATACGCAGTATTTT. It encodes CSARDLAGITDTQYF.

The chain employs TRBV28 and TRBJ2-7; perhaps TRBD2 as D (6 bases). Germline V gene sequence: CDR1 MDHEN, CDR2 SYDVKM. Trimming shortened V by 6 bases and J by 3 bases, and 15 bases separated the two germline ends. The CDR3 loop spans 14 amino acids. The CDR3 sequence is CASSSGQDHYEQYV. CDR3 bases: TGTGCCAGCAGCAGCGGGCAGGATCACTACGAGCAGTACGTC.

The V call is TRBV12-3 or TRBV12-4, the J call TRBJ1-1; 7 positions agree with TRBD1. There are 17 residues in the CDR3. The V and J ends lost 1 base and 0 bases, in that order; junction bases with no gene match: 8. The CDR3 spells CASSLGRGQLMNTEAFF. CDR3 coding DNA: TGTGCCAGCAGTTTAGGCCGGGGACAGCTTATGAACACTGAAGCTTTCTTT.

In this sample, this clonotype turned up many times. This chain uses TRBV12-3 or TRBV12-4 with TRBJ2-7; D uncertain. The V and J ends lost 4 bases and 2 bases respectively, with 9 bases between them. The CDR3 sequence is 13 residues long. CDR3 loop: CASSSAVPYEQYF. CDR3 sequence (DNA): TGTGCCAGCAGTTCTGCGGTCCCCTACGAGCAGTACTTC.

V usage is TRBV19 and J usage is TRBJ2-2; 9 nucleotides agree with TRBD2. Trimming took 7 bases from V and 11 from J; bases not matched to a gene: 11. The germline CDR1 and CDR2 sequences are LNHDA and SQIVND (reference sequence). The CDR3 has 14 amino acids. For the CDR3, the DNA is TGTGCCAGTATGGTGGCGGGGGGGCAAGGAGAGCTGTTTTTT. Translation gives CASMVAGGQGELFF.

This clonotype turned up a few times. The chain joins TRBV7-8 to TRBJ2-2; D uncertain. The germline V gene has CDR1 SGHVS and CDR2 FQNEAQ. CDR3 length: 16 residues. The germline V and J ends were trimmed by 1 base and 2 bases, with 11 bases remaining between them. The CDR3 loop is CASSLVGWINTGELFF. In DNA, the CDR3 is TGTGCCAGCAGCTTAGTAGGTTGGATAAACACCGGGGAGCTGTTTTTT.

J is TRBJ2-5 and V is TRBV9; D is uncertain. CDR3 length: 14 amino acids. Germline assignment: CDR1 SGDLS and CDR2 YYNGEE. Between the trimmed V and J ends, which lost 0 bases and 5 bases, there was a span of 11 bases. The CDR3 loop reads CASSVDPDGETQYF. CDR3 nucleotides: TGTGCCAGCAGCGTAGATCCGGATGGGGAGACCCAGTACTTC.

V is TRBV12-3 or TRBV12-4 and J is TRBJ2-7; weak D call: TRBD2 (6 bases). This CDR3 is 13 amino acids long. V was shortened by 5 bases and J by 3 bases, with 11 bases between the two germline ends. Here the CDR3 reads CASSIGLSYEQYF. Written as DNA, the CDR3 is TGTGCCAGCAGTATTGGACTAAGCTACGAGCAGTACTTC.

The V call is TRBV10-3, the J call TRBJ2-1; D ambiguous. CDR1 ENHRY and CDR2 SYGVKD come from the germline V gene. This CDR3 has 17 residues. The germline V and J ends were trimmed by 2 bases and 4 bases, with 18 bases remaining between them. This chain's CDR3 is CAISEQVVISQYNEQFF. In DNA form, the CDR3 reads TGTGCCATCAGTGAGCAGGTTGTTATTAGTCAGTACAATGAGCAGTTCTTC.

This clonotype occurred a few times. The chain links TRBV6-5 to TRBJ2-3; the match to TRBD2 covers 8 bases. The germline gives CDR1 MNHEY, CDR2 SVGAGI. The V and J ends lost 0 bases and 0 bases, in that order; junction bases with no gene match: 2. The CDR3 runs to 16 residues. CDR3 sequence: CASSYSGGVSTDTQYF. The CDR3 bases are TGTGCCAGCAGTTACTCCGGGGGGGTTAGCACAGATACGCAGTATTTT.

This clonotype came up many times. CDR3 nucleotides: TGTGCCAGCAGGGAACAGGGGATTAACACCGGGGAGCTGTTTTTT. It is translated as CASREQGINTGELFF. The chain recombines TRBV12-3 or TRBV12-4 with TRBJ2-2, with 7 bases matching TRBD1. The V and J ends lost 6 bases and 2 bases, in that order; junction bases with no gene match: 6. This CDR3 spans 15 amino acids.

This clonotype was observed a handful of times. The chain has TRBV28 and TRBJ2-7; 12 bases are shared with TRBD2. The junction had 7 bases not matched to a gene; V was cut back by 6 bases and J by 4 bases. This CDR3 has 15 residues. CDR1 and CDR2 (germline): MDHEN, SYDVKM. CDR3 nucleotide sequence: TGTGCCAGCAGGGGGGAGACTAGCGGGAGTTACGAGCAGTACGTC. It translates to CASRGETSGSYEQYV.

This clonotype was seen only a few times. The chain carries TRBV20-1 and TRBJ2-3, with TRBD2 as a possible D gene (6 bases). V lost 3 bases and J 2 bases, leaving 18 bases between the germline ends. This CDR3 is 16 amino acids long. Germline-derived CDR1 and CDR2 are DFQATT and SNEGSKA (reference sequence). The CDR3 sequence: CSARGSGDGTTDTQYF. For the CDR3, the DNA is TGCAGTGCTAGGGGATCGGGGGACGGGACCACAGATACGCAGTATTTT.

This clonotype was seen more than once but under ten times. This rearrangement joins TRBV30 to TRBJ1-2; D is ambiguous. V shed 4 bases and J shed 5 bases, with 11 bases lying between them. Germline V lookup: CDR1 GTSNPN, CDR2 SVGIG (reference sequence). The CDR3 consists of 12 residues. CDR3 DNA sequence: TGTGCCTGGACCCCGGCCGGGTATGGCTACACCTTC. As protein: CAWTPAGYGYTF.

In DNA form, the CDR3 reads TGCAGTGCTAGTGTGGACACATCCTACGAGCAGTACTTC. Residues: CSASVDTSYEQYF. V usage is TRBV20-1 and J usage is TRBJ2-7, with TRBD1 as a possible D gene (5 bases). V shed 3 bases and J shed 1 base, with 10 bases lying between them. CDR3 length: 13 residues. The germline V gene has CDR1 DFQATT and CDR2 SNEGSKA (reference sequence).

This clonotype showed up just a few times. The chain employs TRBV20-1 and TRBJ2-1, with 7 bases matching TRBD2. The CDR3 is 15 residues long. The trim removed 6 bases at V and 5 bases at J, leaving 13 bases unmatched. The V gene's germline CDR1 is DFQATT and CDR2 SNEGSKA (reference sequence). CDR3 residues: CSAKKRLAADNEQFF. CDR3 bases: TGCAGTGCGAAAAAGCGGCTAGCGGCTGACAATGAGCAGTTCTTC.

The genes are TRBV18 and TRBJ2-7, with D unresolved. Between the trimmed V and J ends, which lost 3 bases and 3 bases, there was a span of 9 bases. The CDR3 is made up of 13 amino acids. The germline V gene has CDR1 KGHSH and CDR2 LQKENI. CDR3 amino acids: CASSPAPNYEQYV. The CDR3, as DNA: TGTGCCAGCTCACCCGCCCCGAACTACGAGCAGTACGTC.

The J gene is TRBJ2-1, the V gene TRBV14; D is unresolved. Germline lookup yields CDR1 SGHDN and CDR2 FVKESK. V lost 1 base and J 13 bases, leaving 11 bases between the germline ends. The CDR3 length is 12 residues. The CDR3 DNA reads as TGTGCCAGCAGCCAAGCGCCAGTAAAACAGTTCTTC. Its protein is CASSQAPVKQFF.

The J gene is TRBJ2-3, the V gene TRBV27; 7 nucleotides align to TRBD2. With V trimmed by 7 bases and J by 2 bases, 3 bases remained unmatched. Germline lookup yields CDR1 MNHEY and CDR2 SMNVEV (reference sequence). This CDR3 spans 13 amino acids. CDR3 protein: CASTRGVTDTQYF. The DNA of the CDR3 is TGTGCCAGCACCCGGGGGGTCACAGATACGCAGTATTTT.

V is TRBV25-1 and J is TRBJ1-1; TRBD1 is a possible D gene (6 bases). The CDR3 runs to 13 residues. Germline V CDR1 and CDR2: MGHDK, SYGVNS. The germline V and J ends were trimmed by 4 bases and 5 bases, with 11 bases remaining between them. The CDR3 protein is CASSGLQGTEAFF. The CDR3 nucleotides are TGTGCCAGCAGTGGGTTGCAGGGGACTGAAGCTTTCTTT. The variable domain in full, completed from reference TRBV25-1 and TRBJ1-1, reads EADIYQTPRYLVIGTGKKITLECSQTMGHDKMYWYQQDPGMELHLIHYSYGVNSTEKGDLSSESTVSRIRTEHFPLTLESARPSHTSQYLCASSGLQGTEAFFGQGTRLTVV.

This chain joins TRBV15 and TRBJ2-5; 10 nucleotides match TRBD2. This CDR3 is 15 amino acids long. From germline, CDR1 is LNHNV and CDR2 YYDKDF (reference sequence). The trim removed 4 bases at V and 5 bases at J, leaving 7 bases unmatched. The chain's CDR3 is CATSTRERGGETQYF. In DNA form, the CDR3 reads TGTGCCACCAGCACTAGAGAGCGGGGGGGGGAGACCCAGTACTTC.

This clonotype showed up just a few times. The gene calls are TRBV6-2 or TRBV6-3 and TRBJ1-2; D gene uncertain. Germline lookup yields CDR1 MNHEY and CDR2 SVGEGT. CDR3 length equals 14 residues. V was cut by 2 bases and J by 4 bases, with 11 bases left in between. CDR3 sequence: CASSYPAETYGYTF. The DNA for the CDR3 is TGTGCCAGCAGTTACCCGGCGGAAACCTATGGCTACACCTTC.

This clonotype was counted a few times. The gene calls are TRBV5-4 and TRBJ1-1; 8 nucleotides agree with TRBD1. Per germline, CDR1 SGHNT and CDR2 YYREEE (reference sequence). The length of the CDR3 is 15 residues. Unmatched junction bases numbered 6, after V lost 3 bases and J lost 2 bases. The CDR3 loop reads CASSSSDRGNTEAFF. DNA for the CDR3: TGTGCCAGCAGCTCCAGTGACAGGGGTAACACTGAAGCTTTCTTT.

Here the CDR3 reads CASSFPTRSSTQYF. In DNA, the CDR3 is TGTGCCAGCAGTTTCCCCACCCGGAGTAGTACGCAGTATTTT. This chain joins TRBV28 and TRBJ2-3; no reliable D call. The CDR3 has 14 amino acids. Trimming removed 3 bases at V and 8 bases at J, with 15 bases between. Germline CDR1 reads MDHEN; CDR2 reads SYDVKM. The whole variable domain, filled in from reference TRBV28 and TRBJ2-3, reads DVKVTQSSRYLVKRTGEKVFLECVQDMDHENMFWYRQDPGLGLRLIYFSYDVKMKEKGDIPEGYSVSREKKERFSLILESASTNQTSMYLCASSFPTRSSTQYFGPGTRLTVL.

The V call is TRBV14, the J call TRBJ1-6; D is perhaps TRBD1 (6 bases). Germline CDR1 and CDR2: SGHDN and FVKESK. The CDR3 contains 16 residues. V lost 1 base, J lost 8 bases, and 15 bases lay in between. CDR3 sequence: CASSQAVGTLDSPLHF. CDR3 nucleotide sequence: TGTGCCAGCAGCCAAGCTGTGGGGACATTAGATTCACCCCTCCACTTT.